This T cell receptor beta chain was documented in a study of cytomegalovirus exposure and HLA in healthy donors. Study outcomes and limitations: A later analysis linked around 15,000 TCR beta sequences to HLA alleles at 0.05 false discovery rate. There were some public TCRs occurring in many donors, but most TCR sequences were rare. A later analysis showed TCR association rates differing by HLA locus, peaking at DRB1 and lowest at HLA-C.

In regard to this clone: Its antigen is as yet unknown.

The PCR ran on 60 Vbeta and 13 Jbeta primers. TCRdb's copy holds only in-frame clones and misses some; the assay was immunoSEQ multiplex PCR. The data hold about 170,000 clones, with approximately 81% observed a single time. The CDR3 has 16 amino acids. Per germline, CDR1 MGHRA and CDR2 YSYEKL. The clonotype originates from a woman between 18 and 30 years old in good health and CMV-seronegative. J is TRBJ2-5 and V is TRBV4-1; 12 positions agree with TRBD2. The J call is in doubt because the DNA end fits TRBJ2-7 better. The source material was PBMCs. The CDR3 DNA follows: TGCGCCAGCAGCCAAGTCCCCCTAGCGGGAGGGAGCGAGCAGTACTTC. Amino acid sequence: CASSQVPLAGGSEQYF.